This TCR beta chain appears in the sequencing data of a study of blood T cell repertoires in COVID-19. The wider study: Researchers got acute and convalescent COVID-19 samples from the United States, Italy and Spain.

Trimming removed 2 bases at V and 2 bases at J, with 8 bases between. The V gene's germline CDR1 is GTSNPN and CDR2 SVGIG (reference sequence). The CDR3 covers 13 residues. Original data processing: The assay estimated nucleated cells by amplifying reference gene primers. Some clones are missing from TCRdb's copy, which holds only in-frame ones; the method was immunoSEQ multiplex PCR. V, J and clone size are those of that table, while D and trimming were read from the DNA. The table records about 110,000 clones, about 88% of them present only once. This clone was seen more than once but under ten times.

The sequenced sample was peripheral blood. The chain is built from TRBV30 and TRBJ2-3; D not resolved. The sequence derives from a woman aged 45 to 65 with acute or convalescent COVID-19. The CDR3 region has the DNA TGTGCCTGGAGTCTCCAGAACACAGATACGCAGTATTTT. This sequence encodes CAWSLQNTDTQYF.